This is a list of T cell receptor beta chains from one sample in a study of PD-1 blockade in classical Hodgkin lymphoma. Clones were read by immunoSEQ multiplex PCR, and TCRdb kept only the in-frame ones, dropping some. The table has around 40,000 clones, roughly 78% seen once. The sample was peripheral blood mononuclear cells (PBMCs), taken at baseline. These receptors were collected from a human donor with classical Hodgkin lymphoma. Each CDR3 is given with its conserved first and last residue. The D gene is left open where the match is weak. Part of the rows lack a size; the others show once, few, many or a class for expanded clones.

>TRBD2|.|TRBJ2-5|TRBV12-5
TGTGCTAGTGGAGCGGGGCTGCAAGAGACCCAGTACTTC
CASGAGLQETQYF
>.|.|TRBJ2-3|TRBV9
TGTGCCAGCAGCAGCCAGGGAGCAGATACGCAGTATTTT
CASSSQGADTQYF
>.|.|TRBJ1-2|TRBV9
TGTGCCAGCAGCGTAGGGCAGGATGGCTACACCTTC
CASSVGQDGYTF
>.|.|TRBJ2-3|TRBV21-1
TGTGCCAGCAGGGGCTCGCGAGGCACAGATACGCAGTATTTT
CASRGSRGTDTQYF
>TRBD1|.|TRBJ2-6|TRBV5-1
TGCGCCAGCAGCTTGGATGGCAGGGGGACTGGGGCCAACGTCCTGACTTTC
CASSLDGRGTGANVLTF
>.|.|TRBJ1-4|TRBV4-3
TGCGCCAGCAGCCAAGATCGGGGGGATAATGAAAAACTGTTTTTT
CASSQDRGDNEKLFF
>.|few|TRBJ1-2|TRBV18
TGTGCCAGCTCACCGGAGGGTGTATCCTATGGCTACACCTTC
CASSPEGVSYGYTF
>TRBD2|.|TRBJ2-7|TRBV10-3
TGTGCCATCAGTGAAACTAGCGGCTCCTACGAGCAGTACTTC
CAISETSGSYEQYF
>.|.|TRBJ2-5|TRBV7-2
TGTGCCAGCAGCATTACCGGGAGCAGTAGATGGGAGACCCAGTACTTC
CASSITGSSRWETQYF
>TRBD2|.|TRBJ2-5|TRBV6-5
TGTGCCAGCAGTTACATGACTAGCGGGGGGAGAGAGACCCAGTACTTC
CASSYMTSGGRETQYF
>.|.|TRBJ2-1|TRBV5-6
TGTGCCAGCAGCCTGGGACTTTTCAATGAGCAGTTCTTC
CASSLGLFNEQFF
>TRBD2|.|TRBJ2-2|TRBV9
TGTGCCAGCAGCGTAGGACTAGCGGGGGGCACCGGGGAGCTGTTTTTT
CASSVGLAGGTGELFF
>TRBD1|.|TRBJ2-5|TRBV5-8
TGTGCCAGCAGTTACGGACAGGGTGGAGAGACCCAGTACTTC
CASSYGQGGETQYF
>TRBD1|medium-sized|TRBJ2-5|TRBV9
TGTGCCAGCAGCCCGAGGGACAGGGGGACGGAGCAAGAGACCCAGTACTTC
CASSPRDRGTEQETQYF
>TRBD2|.|TRBJ2-1|TRBV7-9
TGTGCCAGCAGCCCGCGGGGGGCCTCAGACGATGAGCAGTTCTTC
CASSPRGASDDEQFF
>.|.|TRBJ1-1|TRBV7-2
TGTGCCAGCAGCTTCGAGCGGAACACTGAAGCTTTCTTT
CASSFERNTEAFF
>TRBD1|.|TRBJ1-2|TRBV29-1
TGCAGCGTAGGACAGGGCATGTATGGCTACACCTTC
CSVGQGMYGYTF
>TRBD1|.|TRBJ2-1|TRBV5-4
TGTGCCAGCAGCTATGACCTGGGACAGGGACACAATGAGCAGTTCTTC
CASSYDLGQGHNEQFF
>.|.|TRBJ2-4|TRBV4-1
TGCGCCAGCAGCCAAGTTGGCCAGCGGCTAGCCAAAAACATTCAGTACTTC
CASSQVGQRLAKNIQYF
>TRBD2|.|TRBJ2-1|TRBV5-6
TGTGCCAGCAGCCCTAGACTAGCGGGCAATGAGCAGTTCTTC
CASSPRLAGNEQFF
>.|.|TRBJ2-7|TRBV2
TGTGCCAGCAGCCTTACACGACGGAACTACGAGCAGTACTTC
CASSLTRRNYEQYF
>.|medium-sized|TRBJ2-7|TRBV7-6
TGTGCCAGCAGCCCCGGACCGAACTACGAGCAGTACTTC
CASSPGPNYEQYF
>.|.|TRBJ1-5|TRBV2
TGTGCCAGCAGTGATCGGGACCAACAGCCCCAGCATTTT
CASSDRDQQPQHF
>TRBD1|.|TRBJ2-5|TRBV9
TGTGCCAGCAGCGTAAGGACAGGGGGGACCCAGTACTTC
CASSVRTGGTQYF
>TRBD1|.|TRBJ1-1|TRBV7-9
TGTGCCAGCAGCTTAGGTCCAGGGGGGAGCACTGAAGCTTTCTTT
CASSLGPGGSTEAFF
>.|few|TRBJ2-5|TRBV5-5
TGTGCCAGCAGCGATTATAAAGAGACCCAGTACTTC
CASSDYKETQYF
>.|.|TRBJ2-7|TRBV5-6
TGTGCCAGCAGCCACTTCGACAGGACCTACGAGCAGTACTTC
CASSHFDRTYEQYF
>.|.|TRBJ2-7|TRBV21-1
TGTGCCAGCAGCAAAGGTCCCTCCGGGACAGGGGGGGACGAGCAGTACTTC
CASSKGPSGTGGDEQYF
>.|few|TRBJ1-5|TRBV19
TGTGCCAGTATAGGGCAGGGGAAGACGCCCCAGCATTTT
CASIGQGKTPQHF
>TRBD1|.|TRBJ1-1|TRBV5-1
TGCGCCAGCAGCTTGGAGGGGGCCCACCGTTTTGAAGCTTTCTTT
CASSLEGAHRFEAFF
>.|.|TRBJ1-1|TRBV9
TGTGCCAGCAGCGTAGGAGGGGGGGCACTGAACACTGAAGCTTTCTTT
CASSVGGGALNTEAFF
>TRBD1|.|TRBJ1-2|TRBV5-4
TGTGCCAGCAGCAAAACCACAGGGGGCACCTATGGCTACACCTTC
CASSKTTGGTYGYTF
>.|.|TRBJ2-2|TRBV9
TGTGCCAGCAGCCAGGGGTTATCGAACACCGGGGAGCTGTTTTTT
CASSQGLSNTGELFF
>TRBD2|.|TRBJ2-3|TRBV9
TGTGCCAGCAGCGTAGGGATAGCGGGGGGGCCCCCCACAGATACGCAGTATTTT
CASSVGIAGGPPTDTQYF
>.|.|TRBJ2-1|TRBV6-6
TGTGCCAGCGGCGGGACACCGTACAATGAGCAGTTCTTC
CASGGTPYNEQFF
>TRBD1|.|TRBJ2-1|TRBV7-9
TGTGCCAGCAGCGCGCAACCGGGACAGGGAGTGGATGAGCAGTTCTTC
CASSAQPGQGVDEQFF
>TRBD1|.|TRBJ2-1|TRBV18
TGTGCCAGCTCACAGGACAGGGAAGAGCAGTTCTTC
CASSQDREEQFF